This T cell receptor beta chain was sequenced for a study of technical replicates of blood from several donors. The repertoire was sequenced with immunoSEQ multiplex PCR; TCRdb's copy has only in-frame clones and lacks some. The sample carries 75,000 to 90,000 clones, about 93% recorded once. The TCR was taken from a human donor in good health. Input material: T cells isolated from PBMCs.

CDR3 DNA: TGCGCCAGCAGCCAGAGGGGACTAGATTTAAAAGAGACCCAGTACTTC. It yields the protein CASSQRGLDLKETQYF. The V and J genes are TRBV4-3 and TRBJ2-5; 8 bases map to TRBD2. The J segment lost 3 bases and the V segment lost 3 bases, leaving 9 bases of the junction unmatched. In germline, CDR1 is LGHNA, CDR2 YSLEER. There are 16 residues in the CDR3.